The text below deals with one TCR beta chain. This clone's antigen is unknown. Nothing much larger sits one base from this clone, and base qualities are not available. TCRbeta CDR3 regions were amplified from genomic DNA by means of the immunoSEQ Assay, a bias-controlled multiplex PCR. The paper's processing steps were these. Nucleated cell counts per sample were estimated from amplification of reference gene primers within the assay. To quantify the absolute abundance of each unique TCRbeta CDR3 rearrangement, sequence reads were collapsed and filtered. Productive Simpson clonality was computed per sample as the square root of Simpson's diversity index over productive rearrangements. TCRdb's version of the immuneACCESS table is confined to in-frame rearrangements and falls short of the full clone set. An unresolved V gene accounts for under half of the shortfall where checked; the remainder is of unknown origin. V and J calls and clone size are copied from that table; D and trimming were computed from the DNA. The table for this sample lists some 96,000 clones; about 91% of them were counted only once. Of the sample, 5% is held by the ten largest clones.

The sample is drawn from a study of blood T cell repertoires in COVID-19 (dated by TCRdb to about 2020). About the investigation overall: Samples from collaborators originated in the United States, Italy and Spain and spanned both the acute and convalescent phases of COVID-19. HLA class I and class II types, where available, came from metadata supplied by the sample provider rather than from assay-based typing. A de-identified subject ID, COVID-19 status, age in years and sex were almost always included in the sample metadata. The material from the prospective study consisted of cDNA or gDNA derived from T cells, B-cell-depleted T cells, or PBMCs. The repertoires were released in a freely available public database meant as a resource for research on the immune response to SARS-CoV-2. Samples came from the ongoing ImmuneRACE study (first 160 participants) plus 1,254 subjects from 6 global collaborators. Deeply sampled blood TCRbeta repertoires from subjects exposed to, actively infected with, or recovered from COVID-19 were included in the dataset. Results and caveats for the whole study, not just this receptor: How much clinical and demographic metadata was included differed by source and by participant, and the metadata was provided uncurated.

Including cysteine and phenylalanine, the CDR3 has 16 amino acids. Left in the record is the CDR3 DNA by itself, 48 bases read in frame from the first base. V is cut back by 6 bases and J by 6 bases, with 13 bases in the junction unmatched. In the germline V gene, CDR1 corresponds to SNHLY and CDR2 to FYNNEI. Each collaborating institution followed its own protocols to collect whole blood in K2EDTA tubes. For TCRbeta analysis, collaborators shipped samples as frozen whole blood, isolated PBMCs, or DNA extracted from either of those sample types. This sequence uses TRBV2 and TRBJ2-3; 9 central bases correspond to TRBD1. Specimen: peripheral blood. This sequence originates from a human donor in a cohort sampled during active COVID-19. The nucleotide sequence is TGTGCCAGCAGACCCAGGACAGGGGTAGAGGGGGATACGCAGTATTTT. This is translated as CASRPRTGVEGDTQYF. The reference TRBV2 and TRBJ2-3 proteins fill in what lies around the CDR3, so the full variable domain reads EPEVTQTPSHQVTQMGQEVILRCVPISNHLYFYWYRQILGQKVEFLVSFYNNEISEKSEIFDDQFSVERPDGSNFTLKIRSTKLEDSAMYFCASRPRTGVEGDTQYFGPGTRLTVL.